These 13 T cell receptor beta chains share one sample of origin, sequenced in a study of glioma-infiltrating T cells. Using RNA template, CDR3s of TCR alpha and beta were amplified with iRepertoire arm-PCR. TCRdb redid the calling of the multiplex PCR reads with MiXCR, one entry per CDR3 protein. Found here are about 180,000 distinct CDR3 sequences, around 40% of them singletons; the top ten hold 5% to 5.5%. The sequenced sample was glioma tissue, nonneoplastic brain tissue, or PBMCs (not recorded which). These receptors came from a human donor with low-grade glioma or glioblastoma, undergoing nonglioma brain surgery, or in good health (not recorded which).

This clonotype was recorded only once. This sequence joins TRBV20-1 and TRBJ2-3, with D perhaps TRBD2 (5 bases). V dropped 3 bases and J dropped 5 bases, with 18 bases sitting between them. CDR1 is DFQATT, CDR2 SNEGSKA, per germline (reference sequence). This CDR3 has 15 amino acids. This CDR3 is CSARVDSAYKDTQYF. For the CDR3, the DNA is TGCAGTGCTAGGGTGGATAGCGCCTACAAAGATACGCAGTATTTT.

As to this clonotype: One end of the junction fails to match germline, which may point to a read error. The V call is TRBV18, the J call TRBJ2-2, with 7 positions matching TRBD1. CDR1 is KGHSH, CDR2 LQKENI, per germline. The CDR3 contains 12 residues. CDR3 loop: CASGGYTGEMFF. The CDR3 DNA sequence: TGTGCGAGTGGAGGATACACAGGGGAGATGTTTTTT.

The chain employs TRBV6-2 or TRBV6-3 and TRBJ2-1; tentatively, D is TRBD2 (5 bases). There are 14 residues in the CDR3. The V gene lost 6 bases and the J gene lost 3 bases, with 12 bases spanning the gap. Germline V lookup: CDR1 MNHEY, CDR2 SVGEGT. In DNA form, the CDR3 reads TGTGCCAGCAGCTCCACTAGAAGCTACAATGAGCAGTTCTTC. Translation: CASSSTRSYNEQFF.

V and J are TRBV7-2 and TRBJ2-6; 8 bases line up with TRBD1. Per the germline V gene, CDR1 is SGHTA and CDR2 is FQGNSA. V gave up 4 bases and J gave up 0 bases; unmatched junction bases: 11. The CDR3 contains 19 residues. In nucleotides, the CDR3 is TGTGCCAGCAGCTGTTACCCCAAGACAGGGGACTCTGGGGCCAACGTCCTGACTTTC. This sequence encodes CASSCYPKTGDSGANVLTF.

The CDR3 protein is CASSLGLAGSPGEQYF. CDR3 sequence (DNA): TGTGCCAGCAGCTTGGGACTAGCGGGGTCCCCTGGCGAGCAGTACTTC. This rearrangement joins TRBV5-4 to TRBJ2-7; TRBD2 agrees at 11 bases. This CDR3 region has 16 residues. V lost 0 bases, J lost 6 bases, and 8 bases stayed unmatched. Germline-derived CDR1 and CDR2 are SGHNT and YYREEE (reference sequence).

Remarks on this clonotype: A clone one base away is much larger, so this may be a read error. This chain joins TRBV7-2 and TRBJ1-5; D gene unclear. Germline V gives CDR1 SGHTA, CDR2 FQGNSA. The CDR3 runs to 13 residues. V was pared by 6 bases and J by 6 bases, with 12 bases between. The DNA for the CDR3 is TGTGCCAGCAGTGTCAACGGTACTCAGCCCCAGCATTTT. It is translated as CASSVNGTQPQHF.

The sample holds many counts of this clonotype. DNA for the CDR3: TGTGCCAGCAGCTTAGAGGGCCGGGGATATAGCACAGATACGCAGTATTTT. Translated, it gives CASSLEGRGYSTDTQYF. This chain connects TRBV7-2 to TRBJ2-3; the D gene is possibly TRBD2 (5 bases). The CDR3 has 17 amino acids. Germline V gene lookup returns CDR1 SGHTA and CDR2 FQGNSA. The germline V and J ends were trimmed by 1 base and 0 bases, with 14 bases remaining between them.

This rearrangement joins TRBV3-1 to TRBJ2-5, with D uncertain. Trimming took 2 bases from V and 5 from J, leaving 6 bases between them. The CDR3 runs 12 residues. The germline V gene encodes CDR1 LGHDT and CDR2 YNNKEL (reference sequence). The CDR3 coding sequence is TGTGCCAGCAGCCAAATTGACGAGACCCAGTACTTC. It is translated as CASSQIDETQYF.

In the case of this clonotype: Mismatch with germline at one junction end may stem from a read error. The CDR3 DNA is TGTGTCAGCAGTGAAGCTGTCATTCAGTACTTC. It specifies CVSSEAVIQYF. The chain uses TRBV6-2 or TRBV6-3 and TRBJ2-4; D not certain. The CDR3 spans 11 residues. Germline V gives CDR1 MNHEY, CDR2 SVGEGT.

This clonotype appeared many times. The chain uses TRBV7-9 and TRBJ2-3; a weak D match, TRBD2 (6 bases). CDR3 length equals 14 residues. Per the germline V gene, CDR1 is SEHNR and CDR2 is FQNEAQ (reference sequence). With 5 bases removed from V and 3 bases from J, the gap between germline ends came to 12 bases. CDR3 loop: CASSPLAGTDTQYF. Here the CDR3 DNA reads TGTGCCAGCAGCCCTTTGGCGGGGACAGATACGCAGTATTTT.

This clonotype has only one observation. This sequence may be a read error, since a much larger clone differs from it by one base. The rearrangement uses TRBV12-3 or TRBV12-4 and TRBJ1-1; D is undetermined. The CDR3 spans 14 residues. CDR3 in amino acids: CAGSPPSTNTEAFF. CDR3 coding DNA: TGTGCCGGCAGTCCTCCCAGTACGAACACTGAAGCTTTCTTT.

A note on this clonotype: Since a much larger clone is just one base distant, this may be a read error. This chain links TRBV28 with TRBJ2-1; no firm D call. The CDR3 has 15 residues. Looked up from germline, CDR1 is MDHEN and CDR2 is SYDVKM. CDR3 amino acids: CASSSSALGYNEKFF. The CDR3 nucleotides read TGTGCCAGCAGTTCAAGCGCGTTGGGATACAATGAGAAGTTCTTC.

This clonotype has a handful of counts. No conserved phenylalanine or tryptophan ends this CDR3, so it is likely a read error. The chain carries TRBV10-2 and TRBJ2-7; D unclear. Germline V lookup: CDR1 WSHSY, CDR2 SAAADI. This CDR3 is built from 12 residues. V lost 6 bases and J 3 bases, leaving 9 bases between the germline ends. The CDR3 region is CASRGWDYEQYL. The CDR3 nucleotides read TGCGCCAGCAGGGGATGGGACTACGAGCAGTACCTC.